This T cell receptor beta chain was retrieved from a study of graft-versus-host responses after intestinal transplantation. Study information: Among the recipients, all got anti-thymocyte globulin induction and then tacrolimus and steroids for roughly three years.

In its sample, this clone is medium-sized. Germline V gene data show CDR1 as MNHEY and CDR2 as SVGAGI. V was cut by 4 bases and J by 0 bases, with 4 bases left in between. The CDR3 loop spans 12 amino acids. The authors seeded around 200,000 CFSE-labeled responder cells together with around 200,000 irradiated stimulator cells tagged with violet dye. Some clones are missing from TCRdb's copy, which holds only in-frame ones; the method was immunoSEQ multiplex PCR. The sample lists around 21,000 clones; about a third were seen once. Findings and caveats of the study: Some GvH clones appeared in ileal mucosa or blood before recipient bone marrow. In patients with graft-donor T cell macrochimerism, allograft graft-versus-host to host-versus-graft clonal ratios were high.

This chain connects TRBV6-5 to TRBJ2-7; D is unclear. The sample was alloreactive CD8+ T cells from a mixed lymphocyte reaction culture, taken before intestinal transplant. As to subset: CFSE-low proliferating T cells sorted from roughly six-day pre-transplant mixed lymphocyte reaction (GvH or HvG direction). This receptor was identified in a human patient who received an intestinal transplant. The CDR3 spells CASSSDSYEQYF. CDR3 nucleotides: TGTGCCAGCAGTTCAGACTCCTACGAGCAGTACTTC.